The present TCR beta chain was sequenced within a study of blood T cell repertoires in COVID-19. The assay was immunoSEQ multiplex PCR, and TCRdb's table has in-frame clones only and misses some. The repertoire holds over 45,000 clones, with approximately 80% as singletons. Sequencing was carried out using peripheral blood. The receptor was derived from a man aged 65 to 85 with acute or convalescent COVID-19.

The CDR3 protein is CASSSQGAGTEAFF. The CDR3 DNA reads TGTGCCAGCAGTTCACAGGGGGCAGGGACTGAAGCTTTCTTT. The V call is TRBV2, the J call TRBJ1-1, with TRBD1 matching over 9 bases. The length of the CDR3 is 14 residues. Germline values: CDR1 SNHLY, CDR2 FYNNEI. Trimming at V came to 5 bases and at J to 5 bases, leaving 6 bases not matched to a gene.